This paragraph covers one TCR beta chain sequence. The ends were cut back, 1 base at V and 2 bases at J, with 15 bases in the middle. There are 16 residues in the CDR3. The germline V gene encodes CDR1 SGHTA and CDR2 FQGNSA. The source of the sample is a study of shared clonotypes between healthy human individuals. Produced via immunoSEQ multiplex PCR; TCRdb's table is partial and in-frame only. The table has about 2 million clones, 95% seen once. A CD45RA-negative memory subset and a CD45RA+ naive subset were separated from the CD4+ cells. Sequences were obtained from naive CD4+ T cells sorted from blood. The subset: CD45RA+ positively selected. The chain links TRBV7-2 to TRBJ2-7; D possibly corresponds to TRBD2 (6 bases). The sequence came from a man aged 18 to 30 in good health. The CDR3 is CASSLGGGSITYEQYF. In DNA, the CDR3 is TGTGCCAGCAGCTTAGGAGGAGGGAGTATAACCTACGAGCAGTACTTC.